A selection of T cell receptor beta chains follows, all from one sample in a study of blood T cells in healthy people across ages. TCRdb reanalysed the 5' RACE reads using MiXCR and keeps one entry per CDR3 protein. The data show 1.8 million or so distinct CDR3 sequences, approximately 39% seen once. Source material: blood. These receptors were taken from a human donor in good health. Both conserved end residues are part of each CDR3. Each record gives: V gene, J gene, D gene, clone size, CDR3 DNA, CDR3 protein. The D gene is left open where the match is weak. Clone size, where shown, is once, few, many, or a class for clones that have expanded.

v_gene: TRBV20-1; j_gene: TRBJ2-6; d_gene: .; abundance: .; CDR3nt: TGCAGTGCTAGCGGAGGAGTCTCTGGGGCCAACGTCCTGACTTTC; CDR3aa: CSASGGVSGANVLTF
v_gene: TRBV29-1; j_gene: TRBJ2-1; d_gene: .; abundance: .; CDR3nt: TGCAGCGTCCACCCCACCGGGACTGTACAATACAATGAGCAGTTCTTC; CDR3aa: CSVHPTGTVQYNEQFF
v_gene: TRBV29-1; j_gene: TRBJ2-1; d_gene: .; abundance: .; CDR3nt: TGCAGCGTTGATAGTCCTGAGCAGTTCTTC; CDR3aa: CSVDSPEQFF
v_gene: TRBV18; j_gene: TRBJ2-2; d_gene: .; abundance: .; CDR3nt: TGTGCCAGCCCGGGGATGACAGATTTCCGTCCCGGGGAGCTGTTTTTT; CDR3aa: CASPGMTDFRPGELFF
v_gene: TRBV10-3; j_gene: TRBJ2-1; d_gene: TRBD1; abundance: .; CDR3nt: TGTGCCATCAGTGAGTCGGACAGGGAAACTGAGCAGTTCTTC; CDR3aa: CAISESDRETEQFF
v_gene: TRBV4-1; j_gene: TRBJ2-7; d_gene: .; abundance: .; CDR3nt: TGCGCCAGCAGTCGAGACCCGCTTTCCGCCTACGAGCAGTACTTC; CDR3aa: CASSRDPLSAYEQYF
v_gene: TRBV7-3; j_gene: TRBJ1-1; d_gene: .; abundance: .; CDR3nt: TGTGCCAGCAGCTTAACGGGACGGAGAAACACTGAAGCTTTCTTT; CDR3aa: CASSLTGRRNTEAFF
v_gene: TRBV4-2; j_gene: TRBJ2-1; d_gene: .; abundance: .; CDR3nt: TGTGCCAGCAGCCAAGAGGAGGGGGGGGCGGGCAATGAGCAGTTCTTC; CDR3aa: CASSQEEGGAGNEQFF
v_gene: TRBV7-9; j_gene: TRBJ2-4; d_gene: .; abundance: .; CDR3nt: TGTGCCAGCAGCCCACTTAGGGTTGGGATCGGCAAAAACATTCAGTACTTC; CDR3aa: CASSPLRVGIGKNIQYF
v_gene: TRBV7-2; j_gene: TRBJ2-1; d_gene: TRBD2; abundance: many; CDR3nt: TGTGCCAGCAGCTCGGGGGTACTAGCGGGGGGCAATGAGCAGTTCTTC; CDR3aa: CASSSGVLAGGNEQFF
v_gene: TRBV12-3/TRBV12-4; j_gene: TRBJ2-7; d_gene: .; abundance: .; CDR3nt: TGTGCCAGCACCCTATCAGCCAACGGATACGAGCAGTACTTC; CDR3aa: CASTLSANGYEQYF
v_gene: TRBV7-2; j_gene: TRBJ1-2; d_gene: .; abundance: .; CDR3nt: TGTGCCAGCAGCTTAAGGGCCTACTATGGCTACACCTTC; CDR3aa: CASSLRAYYGYTF
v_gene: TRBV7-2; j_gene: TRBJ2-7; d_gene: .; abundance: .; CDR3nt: TGTGCCAGCAGCTTTATCCCCGGGGGAAACTACGAGCAGTACTTC; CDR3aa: CASSFIPGGNYEQYF
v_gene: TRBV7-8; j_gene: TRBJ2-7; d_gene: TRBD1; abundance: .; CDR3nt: TGTGCCAGCAGCTTATCAACAGGGGGCTTCTACGAGCAGTACTTC; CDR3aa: CASSLSTGGFYEQYF
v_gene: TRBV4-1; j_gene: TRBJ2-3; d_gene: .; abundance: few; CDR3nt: TGCGCCAGCAGCCAACCGGAGACGAGCACAGATACGCAGTATTTT; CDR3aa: CASSQPETSTDTQYF
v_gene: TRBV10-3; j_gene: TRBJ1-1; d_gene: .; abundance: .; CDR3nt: TGTGCCATCAGTTCGCTTAGGTTCCCTGAAGCTTTCTTT; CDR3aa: CAISSLRFPEAFF
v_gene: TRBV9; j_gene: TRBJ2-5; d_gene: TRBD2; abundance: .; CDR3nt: TGTGCCAGCAGCCGCGGGGGAGGGGTTGAGCAGTACTTC; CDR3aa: CASSRGGGVEQYF
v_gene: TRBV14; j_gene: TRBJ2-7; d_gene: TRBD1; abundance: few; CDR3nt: TGTGCCAGCAGGCAAACCGGGACAGGGACCTACGAGCAGTACTTC; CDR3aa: CASRQTGTGTYEQYF
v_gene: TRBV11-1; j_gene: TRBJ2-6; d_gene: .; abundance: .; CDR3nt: TGTGCCAGCAGCTTAGGGTTCCGGCCGGGCGGAGGTAGCTCTGGGGCCAACGTCCTGACTTTC; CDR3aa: CASSLGFRPGGGSSGANVLTF
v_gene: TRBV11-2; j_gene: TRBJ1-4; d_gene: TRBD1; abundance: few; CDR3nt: TGTGCCAGCAGCCCAGGGGGGGCCTCTACTAATGAAAAACTGTTTTTT; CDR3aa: CASSPGGASTNEKLFF
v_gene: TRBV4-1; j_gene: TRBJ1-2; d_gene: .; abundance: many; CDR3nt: TGCGCCAGCAGCCAAGCGGGCAACTATGGCTACACCTTC; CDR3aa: CASSQAGNYGYTF
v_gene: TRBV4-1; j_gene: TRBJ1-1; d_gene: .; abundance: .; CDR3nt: TGCGCCAGCAGCCAAGATCAACGCGGGGCTTTCTTT; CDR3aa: CASSQDQRGAFF
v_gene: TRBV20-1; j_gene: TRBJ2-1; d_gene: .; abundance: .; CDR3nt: TGCAGTGCCCCACTTTTGGGAGGCGCGTACAATGAGCGGTTCTTC; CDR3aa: CSAPLLGGAYNERFF
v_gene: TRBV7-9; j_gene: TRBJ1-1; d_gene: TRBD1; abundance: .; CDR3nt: TGTGCCAGCAGCCTGGAGACAGGGGGGGTCTCTGAAGCTTTCTTT; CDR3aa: CASSLETGGVSEAFF
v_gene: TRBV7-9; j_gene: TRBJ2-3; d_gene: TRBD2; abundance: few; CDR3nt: TGTGCCAGCAAGCTAGCGGGGGCTTTGGATACGCAGTATTTT; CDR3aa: CASKLAGALDTQYF
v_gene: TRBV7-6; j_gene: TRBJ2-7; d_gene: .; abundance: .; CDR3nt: TGTGCCGGCAGCCCCCAAACAGGCCTAAGCTCCTACGAGCAGTACTTC; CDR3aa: CAGSPQTGLSSYEQYF
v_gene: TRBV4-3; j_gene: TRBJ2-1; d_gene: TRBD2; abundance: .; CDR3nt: TGCGCCAACAGCCAAGTACGACTAGCGGGGGAAGACAATGAGCAGTTCTTC; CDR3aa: CANSQVRLAGEDNEQFF
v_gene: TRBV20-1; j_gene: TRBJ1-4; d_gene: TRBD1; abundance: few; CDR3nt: TGCAGTGCTAGATCTGGGACAGGGAGCGAAAAACTGTTTTTT; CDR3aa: CSARSGTGSEKLFF
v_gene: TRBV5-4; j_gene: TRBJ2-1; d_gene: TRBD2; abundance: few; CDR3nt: TGTGCCAGCAGCTTGCGCGGACTAGCGGGGGGGTATGAGCAGTTCTTC; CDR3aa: CASSLRGLAGGYEQFF
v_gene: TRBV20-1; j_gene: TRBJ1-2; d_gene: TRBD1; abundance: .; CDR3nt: TGCAGTGCTAGACGGGCAGACAGGGGTGGCTACACCTTC; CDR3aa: CSARRADRGGYTF
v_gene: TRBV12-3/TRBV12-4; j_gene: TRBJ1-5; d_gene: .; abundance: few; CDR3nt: TGTGCCAGCAGTCCACAGACAGGCCATCAGCCCCAGCATTTT; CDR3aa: CASSPQTGHQPQHF
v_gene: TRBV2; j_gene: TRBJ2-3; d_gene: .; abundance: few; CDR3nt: TGTGCCAGCAGTGAAGAATGGGGACGTCAGCAGTATTTT; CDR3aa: CASSEEWGRQQYF
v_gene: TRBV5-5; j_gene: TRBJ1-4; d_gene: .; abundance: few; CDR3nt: TGTGCCAGCAGAATTGGGGATGAAAAACTGTTTTTT; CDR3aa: CASRIGDEKLFF
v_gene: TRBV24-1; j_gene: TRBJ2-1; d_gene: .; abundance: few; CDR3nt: TGTGCCACCAGTGTCGGACTAGGGACATACAATGAGCAGTTCTTC; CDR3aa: CATSVGLGTYNEQFF
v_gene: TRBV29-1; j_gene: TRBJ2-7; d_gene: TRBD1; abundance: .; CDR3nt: TGCAGCGTTGAAGACGGGACAGTGTACGAGCAGTACTTC; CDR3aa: CSVEDGTVYEQYF
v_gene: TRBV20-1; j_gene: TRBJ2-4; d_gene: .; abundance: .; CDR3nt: TGCAGTGCTAGATGGGGGTACAATGAGCAGTACTTC; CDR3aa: CSARWGYNEQYF
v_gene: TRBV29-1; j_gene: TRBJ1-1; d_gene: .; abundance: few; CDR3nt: TGCAGCGTTGAGGACAATGGAGAAGCTTTCTTT; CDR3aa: CSVEDNGEAFF
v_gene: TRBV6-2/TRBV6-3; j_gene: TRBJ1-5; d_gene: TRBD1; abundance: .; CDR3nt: TGTGCCAGCAGAGGACAGGGCTTTCAGCCCCAGCATTTT; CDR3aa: CASRGQGFQPQHF
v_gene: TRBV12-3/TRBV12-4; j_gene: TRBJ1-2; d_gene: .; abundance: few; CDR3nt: TGTGCCAGCAGTTTGGCGGCGGCAGGGTTTGGTGGCTACACCTTC; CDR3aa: CASSLAAAGFGGYTF
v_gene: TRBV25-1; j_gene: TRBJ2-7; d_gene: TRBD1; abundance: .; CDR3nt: TGTGCCAGCAGTCTATACAGGGGATCGAGTGAGCAGTACTTC; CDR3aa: CASSLYRGSSEQYF
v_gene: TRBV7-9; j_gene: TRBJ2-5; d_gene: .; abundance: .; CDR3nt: TGTGCCAGCAGCTTCGACGGACTCCAGGGGGAGACCCAGTACTTC; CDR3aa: CASSFDGLQGETQYF
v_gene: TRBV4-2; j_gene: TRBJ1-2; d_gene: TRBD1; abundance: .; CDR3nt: TGTGCCAGCAGCCAAGACTACACAGGGGCCTATGGCTACACCTTC; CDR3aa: CASSQDYTGAYGYTF
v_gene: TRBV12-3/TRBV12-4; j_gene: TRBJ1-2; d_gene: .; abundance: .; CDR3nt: TGTGCCAGCAGTCCTTCTCTGGGAACCCACTATGGCTACACCTTC; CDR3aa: CASSPSLGTHYGYTF
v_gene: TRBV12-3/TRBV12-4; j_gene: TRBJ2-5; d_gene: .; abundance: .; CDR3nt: TGTGCCAGCACCCTAGACAGAGAAGAGACCCAGTACTTC; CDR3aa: CASTLDREETQYF
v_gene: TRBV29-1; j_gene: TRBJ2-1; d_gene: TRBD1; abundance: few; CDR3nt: TGCAGCGTAGTGGACAGGCGGCGATCCTACAATGAGCAGTTCTTC; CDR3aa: CSVVDRRRSYNEQFF
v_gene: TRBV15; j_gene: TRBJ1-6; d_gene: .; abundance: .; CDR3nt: TGTGCCACCAGCAGAGATCCGAGCTCCTATAATTCACCCCTCCATTTT; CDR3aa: CATSRDPSSYNSPLHF
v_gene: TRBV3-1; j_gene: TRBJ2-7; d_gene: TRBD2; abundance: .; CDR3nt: TGTGCCAGCACTCGTGCCGGACTAGCGGGCCACGAGCAGTACTTC; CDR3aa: CASTRAGLAGHEQYF
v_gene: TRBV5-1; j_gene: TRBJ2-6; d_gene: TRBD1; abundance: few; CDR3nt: TGCGCCAGCAGCTTCTACAGGGGGCTAGGCTCTGGGGCCAACGTCCTGACTTTC; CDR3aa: CASSFYRGLGSGANVLTF
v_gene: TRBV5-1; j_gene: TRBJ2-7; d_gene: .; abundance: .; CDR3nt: TGCGCCAGCAGCTTAGAAACGGGATCCGATTACTACGAGCAGTACTTC; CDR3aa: CASSLETGSDYYEQYF
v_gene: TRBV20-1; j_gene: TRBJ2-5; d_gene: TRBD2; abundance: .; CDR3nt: TGCAGTGCTATGATAGCGGGGGCTCCATGGGAGACCCAGTACTTC; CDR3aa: CSAMIAGAPWETQYF
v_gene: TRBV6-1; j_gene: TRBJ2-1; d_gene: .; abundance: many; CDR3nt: TGTGCCAGCAGTGATCTCTTGAGCTCCTACAATGAGCAGTTCTTC; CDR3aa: CASSDLLSSYNEQFF
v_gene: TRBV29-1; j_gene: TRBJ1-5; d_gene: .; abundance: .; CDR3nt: TGCAGCGTTGGAGGGATACCGGGTCAGCCCCAGCATTTT; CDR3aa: CSVGGIPGQPQHF
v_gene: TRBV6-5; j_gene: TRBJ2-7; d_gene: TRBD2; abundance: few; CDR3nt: TGTGCCAGCAGCCGGGGGGGACTAGCGGCGCACGAGCAGTACTTC; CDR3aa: CASSRGGLAAHEQYF
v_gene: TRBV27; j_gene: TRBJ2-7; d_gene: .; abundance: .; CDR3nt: TGTGCCAGCAGTTTATCGAACTTCGTTCTCCGGGACAACTACGAGCAGTACTTC; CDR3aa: CASSLSNFVLRDNYEQYF
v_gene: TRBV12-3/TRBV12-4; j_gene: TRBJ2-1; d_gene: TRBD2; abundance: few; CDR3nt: TGTGCCTGTCGGGGGGTGAGCTCCTACAATGAGCAGTTCTTC; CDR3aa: CACRGVSSYNEQFF
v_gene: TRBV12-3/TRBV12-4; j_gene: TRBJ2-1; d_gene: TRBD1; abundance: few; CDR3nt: TGTGCCAGCAGGACCGGGACAGGGATGAACAATGAGCAGTTCTTC; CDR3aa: CASRTGTGMNNEQFF
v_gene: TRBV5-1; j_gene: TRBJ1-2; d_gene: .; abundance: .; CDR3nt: TGCGCCAGCAGCCCGGGGGGCGTACACGTCGGGGGGTATGGCTACACCTTC; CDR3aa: CASSPGGVHVGGYGYTF
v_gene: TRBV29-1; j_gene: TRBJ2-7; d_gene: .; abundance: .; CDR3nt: TGCAGCGTTCTCCGGTCCGAATTTCTCGAGCAGTACTTC; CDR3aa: CSVLRSEFLEQYF